This T cell receptor beta chain was found in a study of beta chain features in type 1 diabetes. Study-level information: Age, gender and cell yields were alike across patients and healthy donors.

Since all of the isolated RNA was reverse transcribed, expressed TCRB transcripts were what got sequenced. The data were produced by immunoSEQ multiplex PCR, yet TCRdb's version contains in-frame clones alone and is incomplete. This sample has about 400,000 clones, with roughly 12% found just once. Study observations and caveats: PCR might favor shorter templates, equally in patients and controls. In comparison with healthy donors, patients had naive, central memory and Treg TCRB repertoires that appeared more similar.

Researchers reported sorting CD4+ naive, central memory, regulatory and stem cell-like memory cells via CD45RO/CCR7/CD25/CD127/CD95/CD27. Regarding this clone: Its antigen remains unidentified.

Unmatched junction bases numbered 7, after V lost 2 bases and J lost 4 bases. This CDR3 has 16 amino acids. Germline V gene lookup returns CDR1 LGHNA and CDR2 YNFKEQ. The chain joins TRBV4-2 to TRBJ2-7; 11 nucleotides match TRBD1. The origin of this receptor is a man aged 18 to 30 in good health. Input material: naive CD4+ T cells from blood. The CDR3 DNA reads as TGTGCCAGCAGCCAACAAGGACAGGGGGCGCAGTACGAGCAGTACTTC. Translation gives CASSQQGQGAQYEQYF.